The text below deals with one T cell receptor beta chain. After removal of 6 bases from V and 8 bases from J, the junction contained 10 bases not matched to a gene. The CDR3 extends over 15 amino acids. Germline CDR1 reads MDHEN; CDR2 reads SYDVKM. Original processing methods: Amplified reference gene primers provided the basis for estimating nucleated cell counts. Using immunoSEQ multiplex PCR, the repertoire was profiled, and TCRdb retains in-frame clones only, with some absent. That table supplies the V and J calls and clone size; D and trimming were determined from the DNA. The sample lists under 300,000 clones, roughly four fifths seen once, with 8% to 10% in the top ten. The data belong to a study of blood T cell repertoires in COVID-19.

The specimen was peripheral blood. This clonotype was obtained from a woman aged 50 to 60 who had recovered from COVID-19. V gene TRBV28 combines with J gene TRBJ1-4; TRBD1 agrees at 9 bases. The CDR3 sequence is CASRLPGQGREKLFF. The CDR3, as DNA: TGTGCCAGCAGGCTTCCGGGACAGGGAAGAGAAAAACTGTTTTTT.